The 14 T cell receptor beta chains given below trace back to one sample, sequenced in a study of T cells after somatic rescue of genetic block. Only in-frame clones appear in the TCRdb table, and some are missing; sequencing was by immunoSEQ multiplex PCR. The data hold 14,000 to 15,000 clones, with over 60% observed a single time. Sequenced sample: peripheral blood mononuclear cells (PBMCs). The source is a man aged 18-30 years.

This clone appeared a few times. DNA for the CDR3: TGCGCCAGCAGCTGGAGCCAAGAGACCCAGTACTTC. The encoded protein is CASSWSQETQYF. V gene TRBV5-1 combines with J gene TRBJ2-5; D remains ambiguous. The CDR3 spans 12 residues. Germline V CDR1 and CDR2: SGHRS, YFSETQ. Trimming removed 3 bases from V and 1 base from J, with 4 bases in between.

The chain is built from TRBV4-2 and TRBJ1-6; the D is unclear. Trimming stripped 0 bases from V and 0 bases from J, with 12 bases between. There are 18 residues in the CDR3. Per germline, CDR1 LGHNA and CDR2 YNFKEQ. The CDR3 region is CASSQDSGLSSYNSPLHF. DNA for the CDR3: TGTGCCAGCAGCCAAGATTCAGGCCTTAGCTCCTATAATTCACCCCTCCACTTT.

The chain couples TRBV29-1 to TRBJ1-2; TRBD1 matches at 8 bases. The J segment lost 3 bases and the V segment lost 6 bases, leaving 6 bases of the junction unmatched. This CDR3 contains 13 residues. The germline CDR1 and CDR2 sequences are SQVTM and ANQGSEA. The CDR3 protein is CSVGQGWDYGYTF. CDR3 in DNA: TGCAGCGTAGGACAGGGTTGGGACTATGGCTACACCTTC.

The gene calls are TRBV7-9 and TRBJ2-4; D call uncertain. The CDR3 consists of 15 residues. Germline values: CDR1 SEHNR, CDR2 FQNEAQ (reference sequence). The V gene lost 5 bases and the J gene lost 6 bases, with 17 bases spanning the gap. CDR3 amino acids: CASSKGHRVLNIQYF. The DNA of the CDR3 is TGTGCCAGCAGCAAAGGTCATCGGGTCCTAAACATTCAGTACTTC.

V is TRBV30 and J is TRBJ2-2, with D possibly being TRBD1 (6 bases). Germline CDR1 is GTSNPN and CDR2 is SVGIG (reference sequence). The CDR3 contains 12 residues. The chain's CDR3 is CSGHSNTGELFF. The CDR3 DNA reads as TGTTCGGGACACTCGAACACCGGGGAGCTGTTTTTT.

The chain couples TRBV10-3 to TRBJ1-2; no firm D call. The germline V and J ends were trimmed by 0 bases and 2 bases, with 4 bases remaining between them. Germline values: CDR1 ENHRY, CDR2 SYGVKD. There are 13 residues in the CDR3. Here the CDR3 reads CAISESGNYGYTF. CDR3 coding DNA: TGTGCCATCAGTGAGTCTGGGAACTATGGCTACACCTTC.

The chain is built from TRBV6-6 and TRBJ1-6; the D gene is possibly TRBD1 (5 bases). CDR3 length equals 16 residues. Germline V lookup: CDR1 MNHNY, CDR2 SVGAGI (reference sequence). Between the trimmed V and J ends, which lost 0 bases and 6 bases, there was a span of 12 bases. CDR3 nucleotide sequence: TGTGCCAGCAGTTACTCGAAGATACAGGCTAATTCACCCCTCCACTTT. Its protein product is CASSYSKIQANSPLHF.

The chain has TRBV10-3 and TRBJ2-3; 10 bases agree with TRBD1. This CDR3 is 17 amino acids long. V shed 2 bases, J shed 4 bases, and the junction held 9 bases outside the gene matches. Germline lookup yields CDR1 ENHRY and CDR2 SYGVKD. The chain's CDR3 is CAISEEGTGAASDTQYF. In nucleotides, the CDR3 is TGTGCCATCAGTGAGGAGGGGACAGGGGCTGCATCAGATACGCAGTATTTT.

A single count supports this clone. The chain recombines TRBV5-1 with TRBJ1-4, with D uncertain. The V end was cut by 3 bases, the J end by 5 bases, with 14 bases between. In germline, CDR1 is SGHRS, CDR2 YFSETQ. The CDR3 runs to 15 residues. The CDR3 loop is CASSSVEGRNEKLFF. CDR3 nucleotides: TGCGCCAGCAGCTCAGTGGAGGGCCGAAATGAAAAACTGTTTTTT.

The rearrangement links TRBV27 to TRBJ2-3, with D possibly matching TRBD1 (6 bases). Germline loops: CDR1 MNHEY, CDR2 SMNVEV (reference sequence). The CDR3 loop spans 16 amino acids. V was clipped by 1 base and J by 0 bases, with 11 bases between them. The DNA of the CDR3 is TGTGCCAGCAGTTTATACAGGGCCACTAGCACAGATACGCAGTATTTT. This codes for CASSLYRATSTDTQYF.

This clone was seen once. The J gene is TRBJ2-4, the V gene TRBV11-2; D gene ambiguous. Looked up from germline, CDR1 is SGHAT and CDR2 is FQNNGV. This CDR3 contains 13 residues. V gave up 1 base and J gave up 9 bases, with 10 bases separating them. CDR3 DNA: TGTGCCAGCAGCTTAGGACCGCCAGGCATTCAGTACTTC. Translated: CASSLGPPGIQYF.

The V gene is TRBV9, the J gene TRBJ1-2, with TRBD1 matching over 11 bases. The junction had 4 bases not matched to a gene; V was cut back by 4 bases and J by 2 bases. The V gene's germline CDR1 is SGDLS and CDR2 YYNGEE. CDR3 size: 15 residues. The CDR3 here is CASSPRTGGNYGYTF. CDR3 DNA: TGTGCCAGCAGCCCTCGGACAGGGGGCAACTATGGCTACACCTTC.

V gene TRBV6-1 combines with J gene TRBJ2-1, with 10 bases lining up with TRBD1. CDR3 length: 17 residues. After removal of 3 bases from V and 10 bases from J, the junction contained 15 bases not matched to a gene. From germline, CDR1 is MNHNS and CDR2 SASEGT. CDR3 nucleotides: TGTGCCAGCAGTGAGGCTGACAGGGGGCGGGTTTCGGGAGAGCAGTTCTTC. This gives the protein CASSEADRGRVSGEQFF.

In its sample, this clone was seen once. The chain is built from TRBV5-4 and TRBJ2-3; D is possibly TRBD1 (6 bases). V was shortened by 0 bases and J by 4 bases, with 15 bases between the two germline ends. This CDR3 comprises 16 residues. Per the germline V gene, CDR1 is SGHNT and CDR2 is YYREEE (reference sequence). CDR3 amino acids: CASSLGDRLSADTQYF. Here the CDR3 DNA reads TGTGCCAGCAGCTTGGGCGACAGGTTAAGTGCAGATACGCAGTATTTT.